The TCR beta chain described here comes from a study of lymphopenia after photon versus proton radiotherapy. There are 14 residues in the CDR3. Germline-derived CDR1 and CDR2 are MNHEY and SVGAGI. V was pared by 6 bases and J by 3 bases, with 14 bases between. The repertoire was sequenced with immunoSEQ multiplex PCR; TCRdb's copy has only in-frame clones and lacks some. The sample lists under 75,000 clones, around 90% occurring once. J is TRBJ1-1 and V is TRBV6-5; no definite D call. The sequencing here drew on peripheral blood, taken from a patient treated with photon-based radiotherapy. The receptor comes from a woman aged 35 to 49 with cholangiocarcinoma. CDR3 nucleotides: TGTGCCAGCAGCCAAACGATTGGGGACACTGAAGCTTTCTTT. Amino acid sequence: CASSQTIGDTEAFF.